These 5 T cell receptor beta chains share one sample of origin, sequenced in a study of blood T cell repertoires in COVID-19. Produced via immunoSEQ multiplex PCR; TCRdb's table is partial and in-frame only. The sample has 400,000 to 550,000 clones, 85% to 90% seen once. Sequencing input: peripheral blood. The receptors derive from a woman younger than 45 with acute or convalescent COVID-19.

The chain has TRBV15 and TRBJ2-5; 8 positions agree with TRBD1. Germline trimming cut 5 bases from V and 2 bases from J; bases unmatched to any gene: 13. Germline CDR1 is LNHNV and CDR2 is YYDKDF (reference sequence). This CDR3 is 17 amino acids long. The DNA for the CDR3 is TGTGCCACCAGCCTTACAGGGGGACGGAAACTTCAAGAGACCCAGTACTTC. The encoded protein is CATSLTGGRKLQETQYF.

V usage is TRBV10-3 and J usage is TRBJ1-2; 7 nucleotides line up with TRBD1. The length of the CDR3 is 14 residues. Unmatched junction bases numbered 6, after V lost 4 bases and J lost 4 bases. Germline V gene lookup returns CDR1 ENHRY and CDR2 SYGVKD. The CDR3 loop reads CAISADRNGYGYTF. The CDR3 DNA reads as TGTGCCATCAGTGCGGACAGGAATGGCTATGGCTACACCTTC.

V is TRBV4-2 and J is TRBJ2-7; 9 positions match TRBD2. The ends lost 0 bases at V and 5 bases at J; junction bases unmatched: 2. CDR1 is LGHNA, CDR2 YNFKEQ, per germline. The CDR3 has 14 amino acids. CDR3 region: CASSQERGGDEQYF. CDR3 DNA: TGTGCCAGCAGCCAAGAGCGGGGGGGCGACGAGCAGTACTTC.

This rearrangement joins TRBV5-1 to TRBJ1-2; possible D gene TRBD1, 5 bases. Between the trimmed V and J ends, which lost 7 bases and 5 bases, there was a span of 9 bases. The CDR3 has 11 amino acids. Germline-derived CDR1 and CDR2 are SGHRS and YFSETQ. CDR3 protein: CASRSGYGYTF. CDR3 DNA sequence: TGCGCCAGCCGATCAGGGTATGGCTACACCTTC.

The genes are TRBV28 and TRBJ1-2; 7 bases are shared with TRBD1. Unmatched junction bases numbered 8, after V lost 4 bases and J lost 6 bases. The V gene's germline CDR1 is MDHEN and CDR2 SYDVKM. The CDR3 totals 14 residues. This chain's CDR3 is CASSSNDRANGYTF. CDR3 DNA sequence: TGTGCCAGCAGTTCAAACGACAGGGCTAATGGCTACACCTTC.